This T cell receptor (delta chain) is drawn from a study of gamma-delta T cells after stem cell transplantation. TCRdb reanalyzed the RT-PCR reads using CATT. The sample carries 1,400 or so delta-chain clones, 40% to 55% recorded once. This clone was found a few times. The V end was cut by 4 bases, the J end by 1 base, with 25 bases between. Germline V gene lookup returns CDR1 TSWWSYY and CDR2 QGS. The CDR3 covers 19 residues. The chain uses TRDV1 and TRDJ1; tentatively, D is TRDD3 (6 bases). Source material: gamma-delta T cells. The TCR comes from a human donor. It is not recorded whose cells these are; they may come from a transplant donor. The CDR3, as DNA: TGTGCTCTTGGGGGGTCGAGACTGATCCTAAACTGGGCCACCGATAAACTCATCTTT. Translated: CALGGSRLILNWATDKLIF.